This passage covers 12 T cell receptor beta chains from one sample sequenced in a study of T cell repertoires in cytomegalovirus infection. Which antigens these TCRs recognize remains unknown. TCRdb itself ran the reads through MiXCR, one entry per CDR3 protein. The sample holds 380,000 or so distinct CDR3 sequences, roughly a third seen once. The sample in question was cultured PBMCs, obtained from culture after CMV antigen stimulation. These receptors were taken from a human donor in good health (CMV status not recorded). Some clones in this sample may be carry-over from other donors' samples.

This sequence joins TRBV10-3 and TRBJ2-3; TRBD1 matches 7 bases. CDR1 is ENHRY, CDR2 SYGVKD, per germline. Trimming at V came to 6 bases and at J to 2 bases, leaving 8 bases not matched to a gene. This CDR3 region has 15 residues. CDR3 sequence: CAIRGGPTYTDTQYF. The CDR3 DNA reads as TGTGCCATCAGAGGGGGCCCCACATACACAGATACGCAGTATTTT.

The V and J genes are TRBV10-3 and TRBJ2-3; 7 nucleotides align to TRBD2. CDR1 and CDR2 (germline): ENHRY, SYGVKD. J gave up 4 bases and V 5 bases, and 12 bases lay outside the gene matches. The CDR3 sequence is 16 residues long. The CDR3 is CAISKTVLADSDTQYF. CDR3 DNA: TGTGCCATCAGTAAAACTGTCCTAGCGGACTCAGATACGCAGTATTTT.

This sequence joins TRBV2 and TRBJ2-3; D may correspond to TRBD1 or TRBD2 (5 bases each). CDR1 and CDR2 from the germline V gene are SNHLY and FYNNEI. This CDR3 is 16 amino acids long. V lost 8 bases, J lost 6 bases, and 24 bases lay in between. Here the CDR3 DNA reads TGTGCCAGCGATAAACTCCCGGGACCACAGACCGATACGCAGTATTTT. This encodes CASDKLPGPQTDTQYF.

This clonotype was found a few times. The chain's CDR3 is CASKVTAGFSGANVLTF. The CDR3, as DNA: TGTGCCAGCAAAGTTACAGCGGGGTTCTCTGGGGCCAACGTCCTGACTTTC. The V gene is TRBV6-5, the J gene TRBJ2-6; 7 bases agree with TRBD2. CDR3 length: 17 residues. After removal of 7 bases from V and 0 bases from J, the junction contained 9 bases not matched to a gene. Germline V lookup: CDR1 MNHEY, CDR2 SVGAGI.

This chain connects TRBV6-5 to TRBJ2-7; D ambiguous. The ends were cut back, 0 bases at V and 0 bases at J, with 6 bases in the middle. The germline V gene has CDR1 MNHEY and CDR2 SVGAGI. The CDR3 loop spans 14 amino acids. The CDR3 DNA reads TGTGCCAGCAGTTACTCGGCAGACTCCTACGAGCAGTACTTC. Protein sequence: CASSYSADSYEQYF.

This clonotype was seen only a few times. The chain combines TRBV6-2 or TRBV6-3 with TRBJ2-1; 8 bases agree with TRBD1. Germline lookup yields CDR1 MNHEY and CDR2 SVGEGT. The CDR3 extends over 17 amino acids. The V segment lost 0 bases and the J segment 5 bases; nucleotides outside the gene matches: 9. CDR3 DNA: TGTGCCAGCAGTTACTCGAGGGTGGGACAGGTGAACAATGAGCAGTTCTTC. Amino acids: CASSYSRVGQVNNEQFF.

The table lists this clonotype with a count of one. The chain is built from TRBV12-3 or TRBV12-4 and TRBJ1-4; D perhaps matches TRBD1 (5 bases). CDR3 length: 15 residues. V lost 5 bases and J lost 5, with 15 bases in between. The CDR3 bases are TGTGCCAGCAGTCCCCACAGGACGGGAAATGAAAAACTGTTTTTT. Translating gives CASSPHRTGNEKLFF.

In its sample, this clonotype was seen a few times. The V and J genes are TRBV6-6 and TRBJ2-1; TRBD2 aligns across 8 bases. With V trimmed by 0 bases and J by 8 bases, 12 bases remained unmatched. This CDR3 region has 17 residues. Germline V gene data show CDR1 as MNHNY and CDR2 as SVGAGI (reference sequence). CDR3 residues: CASSYSHPSGPSYEQFF. The CDR3 DNA sequence: TGTGCCAGCAGTTACTCTCACCCTAGCGGGCCTTCCTATGAGCAGTTCTTC.

The chain employs TRBV18 and TRBJ2-2; D call uncertain. V lost 4 bases and J lost 1, with 13 bases in between. The CDR3 is 16 residues long. The germline CDR1 and CDR2 sequences are KGHSH and LQKENI. The chain's CDR3 is CASSLIDFLNTGELFF. The CDR3 DNA reads as TGTGCCAGCTCACTTATAGACTTCTTGAACACCGGGGAGCTGTTTTTT.

This clonotype was observed a handful of times. The V gene is TRBV11-2, the J gene TRBJ2-3, with D perhaps given as TRBD1 or TRBD2 (6 bases each). V was clipped by 5 bases and J by 4 bases, with 19 bases between them. Germline V lookup: CDR1 SGHAT, CDR2 FQNNGV. This CDR3 has 16 residues. The CDR3 DNA sequence: TGTGCCAGCAGCGAGCGACTAGATCCAGGGGCAGATACGCAGTATTTT. Its protein is CASSERLDPGADTQYF.

In this sample, this clonotype turned up a few times. The gene calls are TRBV6-5 and TRBJ2-5, with no clear D. Germline CDR1 reads MNHEY; CDR2 reads SVGAGI. The V gene lost 4 bases and the J gene lost 3 bases, with 15 bases spanning the gap. The CDR3 sequence is 15 residues long. CDR3 sequence (DNA): TGTGCCAGCAGTTCTCGCCGGAAACATGAAGAGACCCAGTACTTC. Residues: CASSSRRKHEETQYF.

J is TRBJ2-1 and V is TRBV12-3 or TRBV12-4; weak D call: TRBD2 (6 bases). V dropped 2 bases and J dropped 4 bases, with 12 bases sitting between them. This CDR3 spans 15 amino acids. CDR3 in DNA: TGTGCCAGCAGTTTACTGGCGGGACCTTACAATGAGCAGTTCTTC. Translated, it gives CASSLLAGPYNEQFF.